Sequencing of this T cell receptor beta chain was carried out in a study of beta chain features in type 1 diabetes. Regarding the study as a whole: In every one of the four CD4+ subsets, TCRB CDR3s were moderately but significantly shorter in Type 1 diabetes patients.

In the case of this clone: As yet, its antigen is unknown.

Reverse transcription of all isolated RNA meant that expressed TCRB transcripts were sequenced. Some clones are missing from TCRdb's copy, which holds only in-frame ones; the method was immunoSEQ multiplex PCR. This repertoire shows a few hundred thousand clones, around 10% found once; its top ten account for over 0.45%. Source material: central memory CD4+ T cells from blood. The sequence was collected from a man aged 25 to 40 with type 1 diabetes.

This CDR3 is CASLGQGETQYF. The CDR3 region has the DNA TGTGCCAGCCTGGGGCAGGGGGAGACCCAGTACTTC. V is TRBV6-1 and J is TRBJ2-5; tentative D call: TRBD1 (6 bases). The germline V gene has CDR1 MNHNS and CDR2 SASEGT. Trimming took off 8 bases at V and 5 bases at J, with 12 bases between the two ends. The CDR3 extends over 12 amino acids.